This T cell receptor beta chain was recovered during a study of T-cell reconstitution after alpha-beta-depleted transplantation in children. The germline gives CDR1 WSHSY, CDR2 SAAADI. Trimming removed 6 bases from V and 6 bases from J, with 14 bases in between. The CDR3 extends over 13 amino acids. Study observations and caveats: Reportedly, roughly two months post-transplant, alpha-beta T cells arose from several hundred expanded graft clones. The study traced high day-60 TCRbeta diversity in some patients to surviving recipient T cells and thymic progenitors.

This sample's TCRbeta library carried unique molecular identifier barcodes. TCRdb re-called the PCR reads with MiXCR, one entry per CDR3 protein. In the table there are a few hundred thousand distinct CDR3 sequences, 27% of which are singletons. This clonotype appeared a few times. The antigen is not known. The chain uses TRBV10-2 and TRBJ1-2; D is unresolved. The source material was PBMCs, sampled before TCRalphabeta/CD19-depleted stem cell transplant. This TCR was sampled from a boy less than two years old with Wiskott-Aldrich syndrome, due to receive a stem cell transplant. The CDR3 DNA reads as TGCGCCAGCAGGGACCCGGGGTTGAATGGCTACACCTTC. Amino acids: CASRDPGLNGYTF.